This TCR beta chain appears in the sequencing data of a study of shared clonotypes between healthy human individuals. Turning to this clone: Its antigen is unidentified.

How the authors handled the data: Owing to the provision of junction-only sequences devoid of quality scores by immunoSEQ, filtering differed. Method: immunoSEQ multiplex PCR; TCRdb's copy keeps in-frame clones and lacks some. V, J and clone size derive from that table, while D and trimming were established from the DNA sequence. The data hold some 650,000 clones, with more than 95% observed a single time. General study points: A few donors had about 5.1% of their naive CD4 clonotypes in common. Compared with clonotypes that all four donors shared, non-shared clonotypes had lower generation probabilities. Sequencing depth was a factor that was expected to affect clonotype sharing among donors.

The CDR3 consists of 14 residues. The V end lost 7 bases, the J end lost 5 bases, and 14 bases lay between the germline ends. Germline V gene lookup returns CDR1 MDHEN and CDR2 SYDVKM. This TCR derives from a woman aged 25 to 39 in good health. The chain is built from TRBV28 and TRBJ2-2; TRBD1 is a possible D gene (6 bases). Sequencing was carried out using naive CD4+ T cells sorted from blood. The subset here: CD45RA+ positively selected. The CDR3 nucleotides read TGTGCCAGCAAAAACAGGGTCGGGACCGGGGAGCTGTTTTTT. Its protein is CASKNRVGTGELFF.